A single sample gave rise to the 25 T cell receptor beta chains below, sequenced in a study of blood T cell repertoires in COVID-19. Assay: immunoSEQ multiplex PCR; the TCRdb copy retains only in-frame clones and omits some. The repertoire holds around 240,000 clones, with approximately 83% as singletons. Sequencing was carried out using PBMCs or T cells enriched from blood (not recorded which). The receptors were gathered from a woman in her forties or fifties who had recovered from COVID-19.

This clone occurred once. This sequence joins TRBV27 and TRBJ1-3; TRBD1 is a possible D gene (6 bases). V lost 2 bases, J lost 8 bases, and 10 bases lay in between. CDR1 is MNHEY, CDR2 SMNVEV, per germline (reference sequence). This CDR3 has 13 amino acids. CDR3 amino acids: CASSLREGDTIYF. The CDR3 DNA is TGTGCCAGCAGTTTACGGGAGGGGGACACCATATATTTT.

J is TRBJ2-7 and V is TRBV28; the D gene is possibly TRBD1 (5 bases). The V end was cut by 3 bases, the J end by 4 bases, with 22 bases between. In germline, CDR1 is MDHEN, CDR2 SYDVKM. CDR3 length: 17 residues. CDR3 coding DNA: TGTGCCAGCAGTTTCCTCACAGGCCCTATCGAAGGATACGAGCAGTACTTC. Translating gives CASSFLTGPIEGYEQYF.

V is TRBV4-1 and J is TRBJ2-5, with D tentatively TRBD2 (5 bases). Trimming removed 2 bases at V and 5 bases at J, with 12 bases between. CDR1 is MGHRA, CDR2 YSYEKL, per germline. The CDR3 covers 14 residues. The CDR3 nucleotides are TGCGCCAGCAGCCAATGGGTTAGGGAGGAGACCCAGTACTTC. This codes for CASSQWVREETQYF.

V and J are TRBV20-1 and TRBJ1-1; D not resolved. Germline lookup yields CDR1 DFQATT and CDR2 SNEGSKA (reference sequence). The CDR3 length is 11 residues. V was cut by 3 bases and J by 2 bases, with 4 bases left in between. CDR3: CSARLNTEAFF. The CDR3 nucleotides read TGCAGTGCTAGGTTAAACACTGAAGCTTTCTTT.

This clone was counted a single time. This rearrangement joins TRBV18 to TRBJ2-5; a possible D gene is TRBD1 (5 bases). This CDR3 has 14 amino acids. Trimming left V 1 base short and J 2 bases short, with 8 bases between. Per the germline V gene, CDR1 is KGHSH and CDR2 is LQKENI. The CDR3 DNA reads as TGTGCCAGCTCACCACTAGGGGTACAAGAGACCCAGTACTTC. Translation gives CASSPLGVQETQYF.

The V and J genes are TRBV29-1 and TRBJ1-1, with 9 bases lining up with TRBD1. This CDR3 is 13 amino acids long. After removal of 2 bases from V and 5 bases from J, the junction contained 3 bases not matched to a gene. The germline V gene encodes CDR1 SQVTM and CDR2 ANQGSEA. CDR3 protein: CSVETGGWTEAFF. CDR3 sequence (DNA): TGCAGCGTTGAAACAGGGGGCTGGACTGAAGCTTTCTTT.

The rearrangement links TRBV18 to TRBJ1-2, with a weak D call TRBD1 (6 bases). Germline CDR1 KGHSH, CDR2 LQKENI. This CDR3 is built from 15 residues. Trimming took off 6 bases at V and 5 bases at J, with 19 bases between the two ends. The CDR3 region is CASSLLQGAVYGYTF. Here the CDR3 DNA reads TGTGCCAGCTCCCTTCTACAGGGTGCAGTATATGGCTACACCTTC.

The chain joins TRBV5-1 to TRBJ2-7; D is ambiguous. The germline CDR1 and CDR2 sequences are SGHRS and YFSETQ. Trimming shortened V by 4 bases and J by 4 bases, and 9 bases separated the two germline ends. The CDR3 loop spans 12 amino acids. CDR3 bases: TGCGCCAGCAGCCCTGGCAGATACGAGCAGTACTTC. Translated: CASSPGRYEQYF.

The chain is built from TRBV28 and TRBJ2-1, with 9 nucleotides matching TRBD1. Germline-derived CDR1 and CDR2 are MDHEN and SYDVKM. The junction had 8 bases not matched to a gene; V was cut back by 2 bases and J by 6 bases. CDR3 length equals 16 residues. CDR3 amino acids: CASSLGTGGRPNEQFF. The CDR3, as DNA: TGTGCCAGCAGTTTAGGCACAGGGGGCAGGCCCAATGAGCAGTTCTTC.

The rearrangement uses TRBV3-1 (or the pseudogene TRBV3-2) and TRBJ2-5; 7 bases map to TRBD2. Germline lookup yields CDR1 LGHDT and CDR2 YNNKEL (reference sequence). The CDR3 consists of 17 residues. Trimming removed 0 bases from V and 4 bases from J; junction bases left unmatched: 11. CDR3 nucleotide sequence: TGTGCCAGCAGCCAAGATCTTCTGATAGCGGGCCTAGAGACCCAGTACTTC. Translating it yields CASSQDLLIAGLETQYF.

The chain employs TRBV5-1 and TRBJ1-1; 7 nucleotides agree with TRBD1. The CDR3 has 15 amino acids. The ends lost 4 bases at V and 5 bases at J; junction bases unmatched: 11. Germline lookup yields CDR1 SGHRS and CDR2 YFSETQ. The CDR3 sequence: CASSQTGQFGTEAFF. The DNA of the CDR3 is TGCGCCAGCAGCCAGACGGGACAGTTCGGTACTGAAGCTTTCTTT.

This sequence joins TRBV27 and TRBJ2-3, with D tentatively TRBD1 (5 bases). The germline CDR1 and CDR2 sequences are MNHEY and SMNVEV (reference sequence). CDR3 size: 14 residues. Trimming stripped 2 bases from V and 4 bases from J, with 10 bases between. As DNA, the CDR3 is TGTGCCAGCAGTTTACTCGGCAGGGCAGATACGCAGTATTTT. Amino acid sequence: CASSLLGRADTQYF.

The CDR3 DNA follows: TGTGCCAGCAGCCCCCGGGACTCCAGCTACGAGCAGTACTTC. It encodes CASSPRDSSYEQYF. This chain connects TRBV5-4 to TRBJ2-7; D may be TRBD2 (6 bases). Deletions cut 4 bases from V and 3 bases from J, with 14 bases between. The germline gives CDR1 SGHNT, CDR2 YYREEE (reference sequence). The CDR3 length is 14 residues.

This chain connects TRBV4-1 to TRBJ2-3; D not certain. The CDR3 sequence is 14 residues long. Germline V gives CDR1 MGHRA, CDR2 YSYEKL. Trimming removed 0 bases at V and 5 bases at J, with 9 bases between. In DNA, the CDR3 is TGCGCCAGCAGCCAAGATTATGGGCGAGATACGCAGTATTTT. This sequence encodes CASSQDYGRDTQYF.

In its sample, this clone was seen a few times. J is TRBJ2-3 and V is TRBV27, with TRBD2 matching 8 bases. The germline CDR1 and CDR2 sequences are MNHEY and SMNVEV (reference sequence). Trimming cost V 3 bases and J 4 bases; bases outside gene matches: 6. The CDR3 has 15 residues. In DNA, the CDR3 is TGTGCCAGCAGTTTGGGACTAGTAGTGTCAGATACGCAGTATTTT. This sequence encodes CASSLGLVVSDTQYF.

The CDR3 DNA sequence: TGTGCCAGCAGCCACCTGGGGGCTCTTAGCTCTGGAAACACCATATATTTT. It specifies CASSHLGALSSGNTIYF. The chain is built from TRBV3-1 (or the pseudogene TRBV3-2) and TRBJ1-3; D perhaps matches TRBD1 (6 bases). This CDR3 contains 17 residues. The germline CDR1 and CDR2 sequences are LGHDT and YNNKEL (reference sequence). Trimming pared 3 bases from V and 0 bases from J, leaving 15 bases between.

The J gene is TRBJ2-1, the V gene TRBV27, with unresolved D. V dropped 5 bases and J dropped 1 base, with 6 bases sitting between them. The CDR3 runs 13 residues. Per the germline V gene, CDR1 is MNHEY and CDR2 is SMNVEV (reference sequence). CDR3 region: CASSPGSYNEQFF. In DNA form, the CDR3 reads TGTGCCAGCAGTCCCGGTTCCTACAATGAGCAGTTCTTC.

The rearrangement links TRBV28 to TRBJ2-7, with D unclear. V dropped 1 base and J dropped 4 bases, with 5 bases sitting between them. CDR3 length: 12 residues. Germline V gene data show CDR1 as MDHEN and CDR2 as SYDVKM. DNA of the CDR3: TGTGCCAGCAGTTTATTCAGGTACGAGCAGTACTTC. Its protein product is CASSLFRYEQYF.

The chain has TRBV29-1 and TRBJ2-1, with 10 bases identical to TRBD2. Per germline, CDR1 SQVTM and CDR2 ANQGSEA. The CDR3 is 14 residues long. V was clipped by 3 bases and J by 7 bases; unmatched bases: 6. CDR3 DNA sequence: TGCAGCGTTGAGAGCGGGAGGGCCGCAAATGAGCAGTTCTTC. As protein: CSVESGRAANEQFF.

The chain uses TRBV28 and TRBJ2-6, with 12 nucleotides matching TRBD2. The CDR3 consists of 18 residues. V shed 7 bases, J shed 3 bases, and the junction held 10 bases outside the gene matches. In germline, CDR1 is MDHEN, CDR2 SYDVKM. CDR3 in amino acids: CASTSTSGRANGANVLTF. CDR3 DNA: TGTGCCAGCACCTCGACTAGCGGGAGAGCTAATGGGGCCAACGTCCTGACTTTC.

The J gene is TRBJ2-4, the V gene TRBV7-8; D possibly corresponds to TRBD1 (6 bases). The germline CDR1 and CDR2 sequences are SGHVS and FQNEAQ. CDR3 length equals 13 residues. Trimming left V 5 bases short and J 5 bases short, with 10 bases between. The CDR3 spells CASSRTVQNIQYF. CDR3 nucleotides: TGTGCCAGCAGCCGGACAGTGCAAAACATTCAGTACTTC.

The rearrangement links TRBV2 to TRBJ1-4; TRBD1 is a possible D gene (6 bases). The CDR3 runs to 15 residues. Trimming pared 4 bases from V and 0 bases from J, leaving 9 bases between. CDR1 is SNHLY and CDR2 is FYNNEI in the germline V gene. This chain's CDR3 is CASSGGLPTNEKLFF. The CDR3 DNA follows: TGTGCCAGCAGTGGGGGGCTCCCAACTAATGAAAAACTGTTTTTT.

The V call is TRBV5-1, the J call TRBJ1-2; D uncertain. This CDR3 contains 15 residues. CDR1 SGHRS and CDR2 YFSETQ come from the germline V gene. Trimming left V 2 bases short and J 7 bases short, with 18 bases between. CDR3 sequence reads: CASSFSPADRGGYTF. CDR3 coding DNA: TGCGCCAGCAGCTTTTCCCCCGCCGACCGGGGTGGCTACACCTTC.

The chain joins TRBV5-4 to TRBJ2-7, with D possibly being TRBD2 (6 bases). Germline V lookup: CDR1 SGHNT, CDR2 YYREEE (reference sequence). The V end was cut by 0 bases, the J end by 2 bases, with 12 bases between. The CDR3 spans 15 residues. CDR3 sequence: CASSLAYSGTYEQYF. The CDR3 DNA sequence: TGTGCCAGCAGCTTGGCCTATAGCGGTACCTACGAGCAGTACTTC.

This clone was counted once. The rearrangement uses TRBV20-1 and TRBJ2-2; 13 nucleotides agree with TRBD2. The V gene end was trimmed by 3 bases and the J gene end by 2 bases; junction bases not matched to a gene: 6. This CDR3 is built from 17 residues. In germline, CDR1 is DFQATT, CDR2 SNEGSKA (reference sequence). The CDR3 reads CSASPGTSGINTGELFF. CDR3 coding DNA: TGCAGTGCTAGTCCCGGGACTAGCGGGATAAACACCGGGGAGCTGTTTTTT.